Listed below are T cell receptor beta chains from one sample, sequenced in a study of CD8+ T cells in alopecia areata. Repertoires were generated with immunoSEQ multiplex PCR, while TCRdb's copy carries only in-frame clones and drops some. Of 200,000 to 250,000 clones listed, 55% to 70% are singletons. Sequenced here: CD4+ T cells sorted from blood, sampled at week 4, from a patient treated with tofacitinib. These receptors were obtained from a human donor with alopecia areata. Each CDR3 is given with its conserved first and last residue. A D gene is named only where the DNA matches it firmly. Size tells how often a clone was seen (once, few, many) or the class of an expanded clone, and some rows leave it out.

15 | . | . | TRBJ2-2 | TRBV10-3 | TGTGCCATCAGTGTGAGGGACTCTAACACCGGGGAGCTGTTTTTT | CAISVRDSNTGELFF
14 | . | . | TRBJ2-5 | TRBV19 | TGTGCCAGTAGCCCCACAAGCAAGGTAGAGACCCAGTACTTC | CASSPTSKVETQYF
15 | . | TRBD1 | TRBJ1-2 | TRBV19 | TGTGCCAGTAGTCTCGGGACAGGGAACACCTATGGCTACACCTTC | CASSLGTGNTYGYTF
15 | few | TRBD1 | TRBJ2-5 | TRBV30 | TGTGCCTGGAGTGTACTGAAGGGGGCTGGAGAGACCCAGTACTTC | CAWSVLKGAGETQYF
16 | . | TRBD1 | TRBJ2-3 | TRBV5-1 | TGCGCCAGCAGAACAGGGACAGCGACCTCCACAGATACGCAGTATTTT | CASRTGTATSTDTQYF
13 | few | . | TRBJ2-6 | TRBV10-3 | TGTGCCATCAGTGTGGCTGGGGCCAACGTCCTGACTTTC | CAISVAGANVLTF
17 | . | . | TRBJ1-2 | TRBV29-1 | TGCAGCGTTGAAGTTTCGACAGTTTTGCTGGTTGACTATGGCTACACCTTC | CSVEVSTVLLVDYGYTF
13 | few | . | TRBJ2-5 | TRBV29-1 | TGCAGCGCCGGATTGGGCTCCCAAGAGACCCAGTACTTC | CSAGLGSQETQYF
12 | . | . | TRBJ1-1 | TRBV29-1 | TGCAGCGTTGACAGGGAGTCCACTGAAGCTTTCTTT | CSVDRESTEAFF
15 | . | TRBD1 | TRBJ2-6 | TRBV29-1 | TGCAGCGTTTGGACAGGAAACTCTGGGGCCAACGTCCTGACTTTC | CSVWTGNSGANVLTF
17 | . | . | TRBJ2-3 | TRBV7-9 | TGTGCCAGCAGCTTAGTGATCCTCCCTGCTAGCACAGATACGCAGTATTTT | CASSLVILPASTDTQYF
16 | . | . | TRBJ2-4 | TRBV6-5 | TGTGCCAGCAGTTACAGACCAACATTAGCCAAAAACATTCAGTACTTC | CASSYRPTLAKNIQYF
13 | few | TRBD2 | TRBJ2-3 | TRBV4-1 | TGCGCCAGCAGCCGGGACTACACAGATACGCAGTATTTT | CASSRDYTDTQYF
15 | . | TRBD1 | TRBJ1-2 | TRBV27 | TGTGCCAGCAGCACATCCCCGGGACAGTATAGTGGCTACACCTTC | CASSTSPGQYSGYTF
13 | . | . | TRBJ2-1 | TRBV10-3 | TGTGCCAGCAGTTACCTAGACTACAATGAGCAGTTCTTC | CASSYLDYNEQFF
15 | . | TRBD2 | TRBJ2-7 | TRBV27 | TGTGCCAGCAGTTCCCTGGGAGCGGGGTCGAACGAGCAGTACTTC | CASSSLGAGSNEQYF
14 | . | TRBD2 | TRBJ2-3 | TRBV10-3 | TGTGCCGTGAGCGGGGGACTGAGCACAGATACGCAGTATTTT | CAVSGGLSTDTQYF
15 | few | . | TRBJ1-6 | TRBV6-6 | TGTGCCAGCACTACAGCGAACTCCTATAATTCACCCCTCCACTTT | CASTTANSYNSPLHF
13 | few | . | TRBJ1-5 | TRBV2 | TGTGCCAGTAAGGATAGGAGCAATCAGCCCCAGCATTTT | CASKDRSNQPQHF
15 | . | TRBD1 | TRBJ2-5 | TRBV11-2 | TGTGCCAGCAGCTTCGGGACAGGGGGAGGAGAGACCCAGTACTTC | CASSFGTGGGETQYF
11 | . | TRBD1 | TRBJ2-5 | TRBV20-1 | TGCAGTGCTAAGCGAAGCGGACAGGGTTACTTC | CSAKRSGQGYF
14 | few | . | TRBJ2-2 | TRBV11-2 | TGTGCCAGCAGCCCAGGGGTTGGTGGCGGGGAGCTGTTTTTT | CASSPGVGGGELFF
15 | once | TRBD1 | TRBJ1-1 | TRBV2 | TGTGCCAGCAGGAGGGGGCCCCGGGGGAACACTGAAGCTTTCTTT | CASRRGPRGNTEAFF
10 | . | . | TRBJ2-3 | TRBV29-1 | TGCAGCGTTGTTAAGGATACGCAGTATTTT | CSVVKDTQYF
13 | . | . | TRBJ1-1 | TRBV5-1 | TGCGCCAGCAGCTTGGCGGTGGGCACTGAAGCTTTCTTT | CASSLAVGTEAFF
13 | . | . | TRBJ1-1 | TRBV18 | TGTGCCAGCTCACCAGATTCGGTTACTGAAGCTTTCTTT | CASSPDSVTEAFF
15 | . | TRBD1 | TRBJ1-1 | TRBV7-8 | TGTGCCAGCAGCCAGGACAGGATGGGGAACACTGAAGCTTTCTTT | CASSQDRMGNTEAFF
13 | . | . | TRBJ1-1 | TRBV5-1 | TGCGCCAGCAAGTTGGATCTTAACACTGAAGCTTTCTTT | CASKLDLNTEAFF
14 | few | . | TRBJ2-3 | TRBV2 | TGTGCCACCAAAGCGCAGTCTAGCACAGATACGCAGTATTTT | CATKAQSSTDTQYF
13 | . | . | TRBJ2-7 | TRBV6-5 | TGTGCCAGCAGAAGCAGGGCGGTCAACGAGCAGTACTTC | CASRSRAVNEQYF
18 | . | TRBD2 | TRBJ2-2 | TRBV5-4 | TGTGCCAGCAGCCTGGGACTAGCGGGGGGGCACGCCACCGGGGAGCTGTTTTTT | CASSLGLAGGHATGELFF
12 | . | . | TRBJ1-6 | TRBV23-1 | TGCGCCAGCAGTCATCGCTTTCTACCCCTCCACTTT | CASSHRFLPLHF
15 | few | . | TRBJ1-5 | TRBV11-2 | TGTGCCAGCAGCTTAGGGGCAGGGTTTGATCAGCCCCAGCATTTT | CASSLGAGFDQPQHF
15 | . | TRBD2 | TRBJ2-1 | TRBV7-2 | TGTGCCAGCAGCCTCGGGGGGGCCCGGGCGAGGGGTGTGTTCTTC | CASSLGGARARGVFF
14 | few | . | TRBJ1-2 | TRBV4-2 | TGTGCCAGCAGCCAAGATGTCCAGGGGAATGGCTACACCTTC | CASSQDVQGNGYTF
13 | few | . | TRBJ1-1 | TRBV5-1 | TGCGCCAGCAGCTCACAACAGAACACTGAAGCTTTCTTT | CASSSQQNTEAFF
11 | . | . | TRBJ2-2 | TRBV29-1 | TGCAGCGTTGGCTTCACCGGGGAGCTGTTTTTT | CSVGFTGELFF
15 | . | TRBD1 | TRBJ2-7 | TRBV11-2 | TGTGCCAGCAGCTTAGTGGGGACAGGGATCTACGAGCAGTACTTC | CASSLVGTGIYEQYF
13 | . | . | TRBJ2-5 | TRBV7-2 | TGTGCCAGCACCCGAAGGGGGGGGGAGACCCAGTACTTC | CASTRRGGETQYF
14 | . | TRBD1 | TRBJ1-6 | TRBV29-1 | TGCAGCGTGGGGACAGGGGAGATTAATTCACCCCTCCACTTT | CSVGTGEINSPLHF